This T cell receptor beta chain was recovered during a study of shared clonotypes between healthy human individuals. At the level of the study: Each donor had three CD4 naive, three CD4 memory, two CD8 naive and one CD8 memory plate. The study's findings and limits: Since donors were few, the genetic and exposure-history diversity represented was limited. Several donors showed sharing of approximately 5% of naive CD4 clonotypes.

The study drew all its donors from Caucasian adults living in Nashville, Tennessee. The CDR3 has 15 amino acids. Germline CDR1 SEHNR, CDR2 FQNEAQ (reference sequence). V shed 1 base and J shed 4 bases, with 13 bases lying between them. A word on this clone: The target antigen is unknown.

Produced via immunoSEQ multiplex PCR; TCRdb's table is partial and in-frame only. The sample carries under 1,100,000 clones, roughly 74% recorded once. This rearrangement joins TRBV7-9 to TRBJ1-1; no definite D call. Source material: memory CD4+ T cells from PBMCs. Subset: CD45RA-negative fraction. The receptor's source is a man in his late teens or twenties in good health. Some clones in this sample may be carry-over from other donors' samples. This chain's CDR3 is CASSLDVGAGTEAFF. The CDR3 DNA reads TGTGCCAGCAGCTTAGACGTGGGCGCGGGCACTGAAGCTTTCTTT. Full variable domain (remainder filled in from reference TRBV7-9 and TRBJ1-1): DTGVSQNPRHKITKRGQNVTFRCDPISEHNRLYWYRQTLGQGPEFLTYFQNEAQLEKSRLLSDRFSAERPKGSFSTLEIQRTEQGDSAMYLCASSLDVGAGTEAFFGQGTRLTVV.